Listed below are T cell receptor beta chains from one sample, sequenced in a study of CD8 T cells in ankylosing spondylitis. TCRdb recomputed calls from the 5' RACE reads with MiXCR, one row per CDR3 protein. The sample includes 350,000 or so distinct CDR3 sequences, 11% of them seen just once. Sequenced input: blood, either unsorted or a sorted T cell fraction (not recorded which). The receptor set was obtained from a female donor with ankylosing spondylitis or in good health (not recorded which). CDR3s include the opening cysteine and the closing phenylalanine or tryptophan. The order of the fields is CDR3 length, J gene, D gene, clone size, V gene, CDR3 protein, CDR3 DNA. The D gene is left open where the match is weak. Only some rows state a clone size, as once, few, many or a class for expanded clones.

17,TRBJ2-7,TRBD2,many,TRBV5-1,CASSFRGAGGLSHEQYF,TGCGCCAGCAGCTTCCGGGGAGCGGGAGGCCTATCACACGAGCAGTACTTC
16,TRBJ1-2,TRBD1,many,TRBV6-1,CASSPPAGQQTYGYTF,TGTGCCAGCAGTCCTCCGGCGGGACAGCAAACCTATGGCTACACCTTC
15,TRBJ1-1,TRBD1,many,TRBV20-1,CSAREGTGLGTEAFF,TGCAGTGCTAGAGAGGGGACAGGACTCGGGACTGAAGCTTTCTTT
14,TRBJ2-3,TRBD1,-,TRBV27,CASSSWTGQRAQYF,TGTGCCAGCAGTTCTTGGACAGGGCAAAGGGCGCAGTATTTT
14,TRBJ2-7,TRBD2,few,TRBV7-2,CASSLTSGEYEQYF,TGTGCCAGCAGCTTGACTAGCGGAGAGTACGAGCAGTACTTC
17,TRBJ1-5,-,-,TRBV4-3,CASSQQLEMYSNQPQHF,TGCGCCAGCAGCCAACAATTGGAGATGTATAGCAATCAGCCCCAGCATTTT
16,TRBJ2-3,-,many,TRBV5-1,CASSLAAGSRTDTQYF,TGCGCCAGCAGCTTGGCAGCCGGGAGCCGTACAGATACGCAGTATTTT
16,TRBJ2-3,TRBD1,many,TRBV20-1,CSAPSLGQGPRVTQYF,TGCAGTGCGCCTTCTCTGGGACAGGGACCTCGAGTTACGCAGTATTTT
15,TRBJ2-7,TRBD2,few,TRBV7-2,CASSLGGTGRYEQYF,TGTGCCAGCAGCTTGGGGGGGACGGGACGCTACGAGCAGTACTTC
15,TRBJ2-1,-,-,TRBV6-1,CATSHQGTFYNEQFF,TGTGCCACCTCCCACCAGGGGACATTCTACAATGAGCAGTTCTTC
15,TRBJ1-5,TRBD1,many,TRBV6-1,CASSAYRGINQPQHF,TGTGCCAGCAGTGCTTACAGGGGGATTAATCAGCCCCAGCATTTT
19,TRBJ1-2,-,-,TRBV5-4,CASSLAWGRNKSHYYGYTF,TGTGCCAGCAGCTTGGCCTGGGGAAGAAACAAGAGCCACTACTATGGCTACACCTTC
16,TRBJ2-1,TRBD2,few,TRBV5-1,CASTQRVAGSYNEQFF,TGCGCCAGCACGCAGCGGGTAGCGGGGAGCTACAATGAGCAGTTCTTC
15,TRBJ2-1,TRBD2,-,TRBV20-1,CSARRGAGGLDEQFF,TGCAGTGCTAGAAGGGGTGCGGGGGGGCTGGATGAGCAGTTCTTC
15,TRBJ1-2,TRBD1,many,TRBV27,CASSTIDRGMDGYTF,TGTGCCAGCAGTACCATTGACAGGGGGATGGATGGCTACACCTTC
20,TRBJ2-7,TRBD2,-,TRBV3-1,CASSQGRALEREVLSYEQYF,TGTGCCAGCAGTCAAGGTCGGGCCCTTGAACGGGAGGTTCTCTCCTACGAGCAGTACTTC
15,TRBJ1-2,TRBD1,many,TRBV6-1,CASSTGQGKGNGYTF,TGTGCCAGCAGTACGGGACAGGGGAAGGGGAATGGCTACACCTTC
13,TRBJ2-4,-,many,TRBV29-1,CSALLGGKNIQYF,TGCAGCGCCCTGCTGGGGGGCAAAAACATTCAGTACTTC
14,TRBJ2-2,-,many,TRBV5-1,CASSLASGSGELFF,TGTGCCAGCAGTTTAGCGTCCGGGTCCGGGGAGCTGTTTTTT
15,TRBJ2-3,-,many,TRBV5-4,CASSLWGTSTDTQYF,TGTGCCAGCAGCTTGTGGGGGACTAGCACAGATACGCAGTATTTT
13,TRBJ2-1,-,many,TRBV12-3/TRBV12-4,CASHLTPGSVEFF,TGTGCCAGCCACTTAACCCCCGGTAGTGTGGAATTCTTC
15,TRBJ2-7,TRBD2,many,TRBV20-1,CSAGLIAGAAYEQYF,TGCAGTGCTGGATTAATAGCGGGGGCAGCCTACGAGCAGTACTTC
14,TRBJ2-1,-,many,TRBV5-1,CASSYGSSYNEQFF,TGCGCCAGCAGTTACGGGAGCTCCTACAATGAGCAGTTCTTC
14,TRBJ1-5,-,-,TRBV12-3/TRBV12-4,CASSLRVYNQPQHF,TGTGCCAGCAGTTTGAGGGTTTACAATCAGCCCCAGCATTTT
12,TRBJ2-1,-,many,TRBV6-1,CASSVGMGEQFF,TGTGCCAGCAGTGTCGGCATGGGTGAGCAGTTCTTC
16,TRBJ1-2,-,-,TRBV6-5,CASSYSWTEKSYGYTF,TGTGCCAGCAGTTACTCTTGGACGGAGAAGAGCTATGGCTACACCTTC
14,TRBJ2-1,TRBD2,-,TRBV20-1,CSALAGGPGYEQFF,TGCAGTGCTTTAGCGGGAGGGCCAGGGTATGAGCAGTTCTTC
17,TRBJ2-7,TRBD2,few,TRBV5-1,CASSLGASGPIFGEQYF,TGCGCCAGCAGCTTGGGGGCTAGCGGGCCCATATTCGGCGAGCAGTACTTC
15,TRBJ2-5,-,many,TRBV20-1,CSATGTTGYQETQYF,TGCAGTGCTACTGGGACGACGGGGTACCAAGAGACCCAGTACTTC
15,TRBJ2-1,TRBD1,-,TRBV18,CASSNFGTVPGGQFF,TGTGCCAGCTCGAACTTTGGGACAGTCCCTGGAGGGCAGTTCTTC
13,TRBJ1-5,TRBD1,many,TRBV20-1,CSCGQDKNQPQHF,TGCAGTTGTGGACAGGACAAAAATCAGCCCCAGCATTTT
11,TRBJ2-1,-,-,TRBV20-1,CSATMLDEQLF,TGCAGTGCTACCATGCTGGATGAGCAGCTCTTC
15,TRBJ2-7,TRBD2,-,TRBV20-1,CSARVWRGGAYEQYF,TGCAGTGCTAGAGTCTGGCGGGGGGGTGCCTACGAGCAGTACTTC
14,TRBJ1-6,-,many,TRBV12-3/TRBV12-4,CASSFGPYNSPLHF,TGTGCCAGCAGTTTCGGGCCTTATAATTCACCCCTCCACTTT
13,TRBJ1-5,TRBD1,many,TRBV20-1,CSARGGMDQPQHF,TGCAGTGCGAGAGGGGGCATGGATCAGCCCCAGCATTTT
14,TRBJ2-2,TRBD1,many,TRBV20-1,CSAPPYRGAGELFF,TGCAGTGCCCCACCCTACAGGGGCGCCGGGGAGCTGTTTTTT
15,TRBJ2-5,-,few,TRBV20-1,CSAPGTVFPGETQYF,TGCAGTGCCCCAGGCACCGTCTTCCCCGGGGAGACCCAGTACTTC
13,TRBJ1-1,-,-,TRBV4-2,CASSQRDTLEAFF,TGTGCCAGCAGCCAAAGAGACACCCTTGAAGCTTTCTTT
20,TRBJ1-5,-,-,TRBV14,CASSQEGKRAEGSKDQPQHF,TGTGCCAGCAGCCAAGAAGGGAAGAGGGCAGAGGGCAGCAAGGATCAGCCCCAGCATTTT
16,TRBJ2-1,TRBD1,few,TRBV14,CASSQDGGQGVGEQFF,TGTGCCAGCAGCCAGGATGGAGGACAGGGGGTGGGTGAGCAGTTCTTC
14,TRBJ2-1,TRBD2,many,TRBV3-1,CASSPTSWYNEQFF,TGTGCCAGCAGCCCGACTAGCTGGTACAATGAGCAGTTCTTC
12,TRBJ2-3,-,many,TRBV5-1,CASSLTAHTQYF,TGCGCCAGCAGCTTGACAGCCCATACGCAGTATTTT
18,TRBJ2-1,TRBD2,-,TRBV7-6,CASSFSMRRSGGGNEQFF,TGTGCCAGCAGCTTCTCTATGAGAAGGAGCGGGGGAGGCAATGAGCAGTTCTTC
13,TRBJ1-3,-,few,TRBV30,CAWSVLGGNTIYF,TGTGCCTGGAGTGTACTAGGTGGAAACACCATATATTTT
11,TRBJ2-3,-,many,TRBV2,CASRDSYTQYF,TGTGCCAGCAGGGACAGTTATACGCAGTATTTT
13,TRBJ2-2,-,many,TRBV6-6,CASSYSPGAGLFF,TGTGCCAGCAGTTACTCGCCCGGGGCAGGGCTGTTTTTT
15,TRBJ2-1,-,many,TRBV9,CASSVGTLMMNEQFF,TGTGCCAGCAGCGTAGGGACCCTTATGATGAATGAGCAGTTCTTC
15,TRBJ2-1,TRBD2,many,TRBV20-1,CSARDLGGLAGLEFF,TGCAGTGCTAGAGATCTTGGAGGACTAGCGGGCCTCGAGTTCTTC
15,TRBJ2-2,-,many,TRBV5-1,CASSVTVPDTGELFF,TGCGCCAGCAGCGTGACAGTACCCGACACCGGGGAGCTGTTTTTT